Below, 10 T cell receptor beta chains from the same sample are listed, as sequenced in a study of shared clonotypes between healthy human individuals. Some clones are missing from TCRdb's copy, which holds only in-frame ones; the method was immunoSEQ multiplex PCR. The sample shows approximately 1.4 million clones, approximately 98% of them seen only once. Material: naive CD4+ T cells sorted from blood. Described subset: CD45RA+ positively selected. These receptors were taken from a man aged 30-40 years in good health.

This chain joins TRBV18 and TRBJ2-1; perhaps TRBD1 as D (7 bases). V lost 3 bases and J 16 bases, leaving 25 bases between the germline ends. Germline CDR1 KGHSH, CDR2 LQKENI. This CDR3 contains 15 residues. CDR3 amino acids: CASSPPGQGGEREFF. In DNA form, the CDR3 reads TGTGCCAGCTCACCGCCCGGGCAGGGGGGCGAAAGAGAATTCTTC.

The gene calls are TRBV10-1 and TRBJ1-5, with a weak D call TRBD1 (6 bases). The CDR3 has 13 amino acids. Germline V gives CDR1 WNHNN, CDR2 SYGVQD (reference sequence). The V and J ends lost 8 bases and 6 bases respectively, with 14 bases between them. CDR3 loop: CASGTGFSQPQHF. CDR3 coding DNA: TGCGCCAGCGGTACAGGGTTCTCTCAGCCCCAGCATTTT.

CDR3 bases: TGCGCCAGCAGCGCGGACAGGGGGCGCGGGGAAGCTTTCTTT. This translates into CASSADRGRGEAFF. The chain uses TRBV5-1 and TRBJ1-1; 11 nucleotides align to TRBD1. This CDR3 has 14 amino acids. Germline V gives CDR1 SGHRS, CDR2 YFSETQ. J was trimmed by 8 bases and V by 4 bases; bases with no gene match: 7.

This clone was seen only once. The rearrangement joins TRBV19 to TRBJ2-1; TRBD1 aligns across 10 bases. The trim removed 4 bases at V and 6 bases at J, leaving 6 bases unmatched. The CDR3 is 15 amino acids. CDR1 and CDR2 (germline): LNHDA, SQIVND (reference sequence). The CDR3 DNA reads as TGTGCCAGTAGTACTCGACAGGGGGCGCGCAATGAGCAGTTCTTC. Protein sequence: CASSTRQGARNEQFF.

The V call is TRBV2, the J call TRBJ2-5, with 7 bases fitting TRBD2. This CDR3 is 13 amino acids long. The germline V gene encodes CDR1 SNHLY and CDR2 FYNNEI. With 6 bases clipped from V and 1 base from J, the junction kept 2 bases outside the gene matches. The CDR3 region is CASRAGRQETQYF. For the CDR3, the DNA is TGTGCCAGCAGAGCGGGACGCCAAGAGACCCAGTACTTC.

The J gene is TRBJ2-1, the V gene TRBV27; 12 bases match TRBD2. Germline CDR1 MNHEY, CDR2 SMNVEV (reference sequence). CDR3 size: 22 residues. V gave up 4 bases and J gave up 0 bases; unmatched junction bases: 19. The chain's CDR3 is CASSYRMAIRRTSGNSYNEQFF. CDR3 coding DNA: TGTGCCAGCAGTTACCGCATGGCGATCCGGAGGACTAGCGGGAACTCCTACAATGAGCAGTTCTTC.

This chain joins TRBV30 and TRBJ2-1; 14 nucleotides agree with TRBD2. This CDR3 has 14 residues. CDR1 and CDR2 from the germline V gene are GTSNPN and SVGIG (reference sequence). Trimming at V came to 1 base and at J to 11 bases, leaving 4 bases not matched to a gene. The CDR3 DNA reads as TGTGCCTGGAGTGCGGGACTAGCGGGAGTTCAGCAGTTCTTC. Its protein product is CAWSAGLAGVQQFF.

J is TRBJ1-3 and V is TRBV5-1, with a possible D match to TRBD1 (5 bases). The V end lost 0 bases, the J end lost 2 bases, and 9 bases lay between the germline ends. CDR3 size: 15 residues. Germline V gene lookup returns CDR1 SGHRS and CDR2 YFSETQ. The CDR3 here is CASSLGRGAGNTIYF. The CDR3 DNA sequence: TGCGCCAGCAGCTTGGGGAGGGGCGCTGGAAACACCATATATTTT.

The chain carries TRBV9 and TRBJ1-2; 7 nucleotides line up with TRBD1. Germline values: CDR1 SGDLS, CDR2 YYNGEE. CDR3 length equals 14 residues. Trimming took 1 base from V and 8 from J; bases not matched to a gene: 8. The CDR3: CASSVKQGMRGYTF. Written as DNA, the CDR3 is TGTGCCAGCAGCGTAAAACAGGGGATGCGGGGCTACACCTTC.

J is TRBJ2-1 and V is TRBV28; 8 positions agree with TRBD2. CDR3 length equals 14 residues. Looked up from germline, CDR1 is MDHEN and CDR2 is SYDVKM. V shed 5 bases, J shed 9 bases, and the junction held 9 bases outside the gene matches. The CDR3 region is CASSIRGRRGEQFF. DNA of the CDR3: TGTGCCAGCAGTATCCGCGGGAGGCGAGGTGAGCAGTTCTTC.